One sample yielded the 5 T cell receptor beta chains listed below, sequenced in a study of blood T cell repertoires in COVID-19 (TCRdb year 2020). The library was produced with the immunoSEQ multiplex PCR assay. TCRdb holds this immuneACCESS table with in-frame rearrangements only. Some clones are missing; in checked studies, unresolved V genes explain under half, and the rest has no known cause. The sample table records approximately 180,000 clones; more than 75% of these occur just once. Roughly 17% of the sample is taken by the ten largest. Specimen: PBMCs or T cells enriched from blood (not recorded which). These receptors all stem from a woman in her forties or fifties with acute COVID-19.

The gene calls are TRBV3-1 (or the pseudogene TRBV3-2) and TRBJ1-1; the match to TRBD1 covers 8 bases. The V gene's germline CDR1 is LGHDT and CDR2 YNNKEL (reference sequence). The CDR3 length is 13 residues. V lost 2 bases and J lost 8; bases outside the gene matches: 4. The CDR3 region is CASSQIRGREAFF. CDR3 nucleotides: TGTGCCAGCAGCCAAATCAGGGGGCGGGAAGCTTTCTTT.

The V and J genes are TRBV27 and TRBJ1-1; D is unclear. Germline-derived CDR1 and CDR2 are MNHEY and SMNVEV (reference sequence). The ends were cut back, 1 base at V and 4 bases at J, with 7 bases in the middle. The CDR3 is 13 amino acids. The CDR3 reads CASSLYRFTEAFF. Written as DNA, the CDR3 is TGTGCCAGCAGTTTATATCGGTTCACTGAAGCTTTCTTT.

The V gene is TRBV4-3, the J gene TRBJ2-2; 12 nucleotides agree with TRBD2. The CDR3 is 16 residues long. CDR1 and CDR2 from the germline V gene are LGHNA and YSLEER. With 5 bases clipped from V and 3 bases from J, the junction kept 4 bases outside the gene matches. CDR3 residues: CASSKGTSGYTGELFF. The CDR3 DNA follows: TGCGCCAGCAGCAAAGGGACTAGCGGGTACACCGGGGAGCTGTTTTTT.

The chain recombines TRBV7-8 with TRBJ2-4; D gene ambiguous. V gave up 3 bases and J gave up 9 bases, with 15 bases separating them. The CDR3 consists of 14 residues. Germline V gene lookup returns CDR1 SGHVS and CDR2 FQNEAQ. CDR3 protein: CASSFEAATPIQYF. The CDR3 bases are TGTGCCAGCAGCTTTGAGGCAGCGACCCCCATTCAGTACTTC.

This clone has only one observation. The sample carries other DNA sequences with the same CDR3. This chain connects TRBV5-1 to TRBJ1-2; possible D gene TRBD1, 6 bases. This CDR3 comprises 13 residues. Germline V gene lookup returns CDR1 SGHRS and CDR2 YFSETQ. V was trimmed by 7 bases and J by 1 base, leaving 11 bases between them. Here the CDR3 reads CASSGAGNYGYTF. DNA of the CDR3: TGCGCCAGCTCAGGGGCGGGTAACTATGGCTACACCTTC.